This note documents a single T cell receptor beta chain sequence. This record belongs to a study of PD-1 blockade in classical Hodgkin lymphoma. Sequenced by immunoSEQ multiplex PCR; TCRdb stores in-frame clones only, minus some. Here the sample spans approximately 26,000 clones, 91% being singletons. As to time point: newly diagnosed, previously untreated cHL patient sample. Starting with thawed PBMCs, CD4+ T cells were purified by magnetic negative selection. The CDR3 length is 17 residues. The trim removed 1 base at V and 4 bases at J, leaving 10 bases unmatched. Germline V gene sequence: CDR1 MGHRA, CDR2 YSYEKL.

The sequence derives from a human donor with classical Hodgkin lymphoma. The sequenced material came from CD4+ T cells from blood. The chain uses TRBV4-1 and TRBJ2-5; TRBD2 matches 9 bases. The chain's CDR3 is CASSQVLLAGRRETQYF. Here the CDR3 DNA reads TGCGCCAGCAGCCAAGTCCTGCTAGCGGGGCGGCGAGAGACCCAGTACTTC.